The 4 T cell receptor beta chains in this list originate from one sample, sequenced in a study of blood T cells in healthy people across ages. Primed by a sample-barcoded 5' primer and a J-beta primer mix, a second PCR proceeded for 7 to 11 cycles. TCRdb itself ran the 5' RACE reads through MiXCR, one entry per CDR3 protein. The repertoire holds about 780,000 distinct CDR3 sequences, approximately 67% seen once, with roughly 26% in the top ten. The sample consisted of blood. These receptors were obtained from a man between 25 and 39 years old in good health.

This clonotype was seen a single time. The chain uses TRBV6-1 and TRBJ2-2; 7 bases are shared with TRBD2. The V segment lost 5 bases and the J segment 5 bases; nucleotides outside the gene matches: 14. This CDR3 spans 17 amino acids. CDR1 is MNHNS and CDR2 is SASEGT in the germline V gene. CDR3 residues: CASSKQGRGSGTGELFF. DNA for the CDR3: TGTGCCAGCAGTAAGCAAGGGAGGGGATCTGGAACCGGGGAGCTGTTTTTT.

V usage is TRBV5-6 and J usage is TRBJ1-1; the D gene is possibly TRBD1 (5 bases). Germline CDR1 SGHDT, CDR2 YYEEEE. The CDR3 is 13 residues long. The ends were cut back, 4 bases at V and 8 bases at J, with 15 bases in the middle. The CDR3 nucleotides are TGTGCCAGCAGCCTACCGCCGGGGGTCGAAGCTTTCTTT. This codes for CASSLPPGVEAFF.

The V gene is TRBV6-5, the J gene TRBJ2-5; TRBD2 matches 12 bases. V shed 0 bases, J shed 2 bases, and the junction held 4 bases outside the gene matches. The germline V gene encodes CDR1 MNHEY and CDR2 SVGAGI. The CDR3 loop spans 17 amino acids. In DNA form, the CDR3 reads TGTGCCAGCAGTTACTCGCGGCTAGCGGGGGGGCAAGAGACCCAGTACTTC. It specifies CASSYSRLAGGQETQYF.

This chain connects TRBV28 to TRBJ2-1, with TRBD2 matching over 15 bases. This CDR3 region has 16 residues. The germline CDR1 and CDR2 sequences are MDHEN and SYDVKM. V shed 2 bases and J 9 bases; nucleotides not matched to a gene: 5. The CDR3 region has the DNA TGTGCCAGCAGTTTAGAGGGACTAGCGGGGGGAGGTGAGCAGTTCTTC. Protein sequence: CASSLEGLAGGGEQFF.